The 32 T cell receptor beta chains in this list originate from one sample, sequenced in a study of T cells in Graves' hyperthyroidism and ophthalmopathy. Amplification targeted TCR beta CDR3 regions from RNA transcripts. The primer set for the first-round RT-PCR of the TCR CDR3 was HTBI. MiXCR was run by TCRdb on the multiplex PCR reads, yielding one entry per CDR3 protein. The sample has under 350,000 distinct CDR3 sequences, over 20% seen once. Material for sequencing was blood. The receptors shown here come from a woman aged 45-65 years with Graves' hyperthyroidism.

This clonotype has a count of ten or more. The chain is built from TRBV13 and TRBJ2-1; D unclear. V lost 4 bases and J 6 bases, leaving 7 bases between the germline ends. The germline V gene encodes CDR1 PRHDT and CDR2 FYEKMQ (reference sequence). The CDR3 totals 12 residues. The CDR3 spells CASSSRPNEQFF. In DNA, the CDR3 is TGTGCCAGCAGCTCGAGACCCAATGAGCAGTTCTTC.

This clonotype has a count of ten or more. The chain has TRBV5-1 and TRBJ1-6, with no clear D. The CDR3 sequence is 15 residues long. Trimming shortened V by 0 bases and J by 7 bases, and 11 bases separated the two germline ends. Germline lookup yields CDR1 SGHRS and CDR2 YFSETQ. The CDR3 bases are TGCGCCAGCAGCTTGGCTTTCACAGCAAATTCACCCCTCCACTTT. This sequence encodes CASSLAFTANSPLHF.

The chain employs TRBV30 and TRBJ2-2, with a possible D match to TRBD2 (6 bases). Germline CDR1 GTSNPN, CDR2 SVGIG (reference sequence). The germline V and J ends were trimmed by 0 bases and 7 bases, with 18 bases remaining between them. This CDR3 is built from 16 residues. The CDR3 bases are TGTGCCTGGAGTGTTAGCGGTCGGCATCGGGTCGGGGAGCTGTTTTTT. It is translated as CAWSVSGRHRVGELFF.

The CDR3 loop reads CASSFDGEYGYTF. The CDR3 coding sequence is TGCGCCAGCAGCTTTGACGGGGAGTATGGCTACACCTTC. The chain is built from TRBV5-1 and TRBJ1-2; D remains ambiguous. The CDR3 loop spans 13 amino acids. The V gene lost 2 bases and the J gene lost 5 bases, with 10 bases spanning the gap. Germline V gives CDR1 SGHRS, CDR2 YFSETQ.

Many counts were recorded for this clonotype. The chain uses TRBV28 and TRBJ2-2; D may correspond to TRBD1 or TRBD2 (6 bases each). Germline CDR1 reads MDHEN; CDR2 reads SYDVKM. The CDR3 has 15 residues. V lost 7 bases to trimming and J lost 13 bases, with 25 bases between them. The CDR3 coding sequence is TGTGCCAGCACCCTGGGGGGCCGGGGACGATCGAGGCTGTTTTTT. Its protein product is CASTLGGRGRSRLFF.

CDR3 nucleotide sequence: TGCAGCGCGGTGGCAGGGGGAGCTAACTATGGCTACACCTTC. This translates into CSAVAGGANYGYTF. The V call is TRBV29-1, the J call TRBJ1-2, with 7 positions matching TRBD1. Trimming took 7 bases from V and 0 from J; bases not matched to a gene: 8. Germline V gene sequence: CDR1 SQVTM, CDR2 ANQGSEA. This CDR3 has 14 residues.

This clonotype was counted ten times or more. The chain carries TRBV28 and TRBJ1-4; 9 positions agree with TRBD1. With V trimmed by 5 bases and J by 8 bases, 9 bases remained unmatched. CDR1 and CDR2 from the germline V gene are MDHEN and SYDVKM. This CDR3 comprises 15 residues. DNA for the CDR3: TGTGCCAGCAGTCCGACGGGACAGGGTGGCGAAAAACTGTTTTTT. This sequence encodes CASSPTGQGGEKLFF.

At least ten counts were recorded for this clonotype. V is TRBV7-8 and J is TRBJ2-7; D unresolved. V was pared by 2 bases and J by 5 bases, with 10 bases between. The germline CDR1 and CDR2 sequences are SGHVS and FQNEAQ. This CDR3 has 13 amino acids. The CDR3 protein is CASSLRMANEQYF. The DNA of the CDR3 is TGTGCCAGCAGCTTAAGAATGGCCAACGAGCAGTACTTC.

The chain carries TRBV11-3 and TRBJ2-7; unclear D gene. Per the germline V gene, CDR1 is SGHNT and CDR2 is YENEEA. The germline V and J ends were trimmed by 0 bases and 9 bases, with 9 bases remaining between them. CDR3 size: 12 residues. The DNA for the CDR3 is TGTGCCAGCAGCTTAGATGGGCGCCGGCAGTACTTC. Its translation: CASSLDGRRQYF.

The CDR3 loop reads CASSLRQRGETQYF. CDR3 bases: TGTGCCAGCAGTTTGCGGCAGCGGGGGGAGACCCAGTACTTC. V and J are TRBV11-2 and TRBJ2-5; 8 nucleotides agree with TRBD2. Trimming at V came to 6 bases and at J to 5 bases, leaving 8 bases not matched to a gene. This CDR3 comprises 14 residues. Looked up from germline, CDR1 is SGHAT and CDR2 is FQNNGV.

This chain joins TRBV10-3 and TRBJ2-3, with 15 bases matching TRBD2. This CDR3 spans 16 amino acids. J gave up 0 bases and V 11 bases, and 6 bases lay outside the gene matches. Germline values: CDR1 ENHRY, CDR2 SYGVKD. CDR3 nucleotides: TGTGCCTCGGGACTAGCGGGGGGAATTAGCACAGATACGCAGTATTTT. Translated: CASGLAGGISTDTQYF.

The rearrangement links TRBV5-1 to TRBJ2-1; D gene ambiguous. V was trimmed by 2 bases and J by 0 bases, leaving 12 bases between them. The CDR3 is 16 residues long. Germline V gene sequence: CDR1 SGHRS, CDR2 YFSETQ. CDR3 in amino acids: CASSLGQTGSYNEQFF. The DNA for the CDR3 is TGCGCCAGCAGCTTAGGGCAGACTGGCTCCTACAATGAGCAGTTCTTC.

This clonotype was found many times. An end of the junction differs from the germline gene, which may be a read error. The J gene is TRBJ2-7, the V gene TRBV7-7, with a weak D call TRBD1 (5 bases). From germline, CDR1 is SSHAT and CDR2 FNYEAQ (reference sequence). This CDR3 comprises 13 residues. CDR3 region: CASSLGVGYEQYF. The CDR3, as DNA: TGTGCTAGCAGCTTAGGGGTGGGCTACGAGCAGTACTTC.

Comment on this clonotype: A much larger clone sits a single nucleotide away, making a read error possible. This chain uses TRBV27 with TRBJ2-3; no clear D. The length of the CDR3 is 10 residues. The germline gives CDR1 MNHEY, CDR2 SMNVEV (reference sequence). V was cut by 8 bases and J by 5 bases, with 5 bases left in between. The chain's CDR3 is CASGLDTQYF. For the CDR3, the DNA is TGTGCCAGCGGCTTAGATACGCAGTATTTT.

This clonotype was picked up a small number of times. The V gene is TRBV12-3 or TRBV12-4, the J gene TRBJ2-3; D is possibly TRBD2 (5 bases). CDR3 size: 11 residues. The V and J ends lost 10 bases and 8 bases respectively, with 13 bases between them. The CDR3: CATGEYGTQYF. The CDR3, as DNA: TGTGCCACCGGGGAGTACGGTACGCAGTATTTT.

CDR3 DNA sequence: TGCGCCAGCAGCCAAGCCCCAGGGTGGAACTATGGCTACACCTTC. Encoded protein: CASSQAPGWNYGYTF. V gene TRBV4-1 combines with J gene TRBJ1-2, with a weak D call TRBD1 (5 bases). This CDR3 has 15 residues. Germline CDR1 is MGHRA and CDR2 is YSYEKL. V was pared by 1 base and J by 2 bases, with 11 bases between.

This clonotype appeared many times. The V call is TRBV28, the J call TRBJ1-5, with D tentatively TRBD1 (5 bases). The length of the CDR3 is 14 residues. Per the germline V gene, CDR1 is MDHEN and CDR2 is SYDVKM. V gave up 3 bases and J gave up 5 bases, with 11 bases separating them. This CDR3 reads CASSFTGPHQPQHF. Here the CDR3 DNA reads TGTGCCAGCAGTTTCACAGGACCCCATCAGCCCCAGCATTTT.

This clonotype occurred many times. This rearrangement joins TRBV27 to TRBJ2-1, with D possibly being TRBD1 (5 bases). Trimming cost V 10 bases and J 4 bases, with 8 bases left between them. The CDR3 consists of 11 residues. Germline V gene data show CDR1 as MNHEY and CDR2 as SMNVEV (reference sequence). CDR3 nucleotides: TGTGCCATCGGACAATACAATGAGCAGTTCTTC. It is translated as CAIGQYNEQFF.

This rearrangement joins TRBV28 to TRBJ1-2; 8 bases line up with TRBD1. Germline V gene sequence: CDR1 MDHEN, CDR2 SYDVKM. The CDR3 runs 14 residues. The ends lost 5 bases at V and 7 bases at J; junction bases unmatched: 9. For the CDR3, the DNA is TGTGCCAGCAGTCCATTAGACAGGGGTTTTGGCTACACCTTC. This encodes CASSPLDRGFGYTF.

Note on this clonotype: Germline and junction disagree at one end, which may indicate a read error. The rearrangement joins TRBV15 to TRBJ1-1; 7 positions match TRBD1. The germline V gene encodes CDR1 LNHNV and CDR2 YYDKDF (reference sequence). CDR3 length: 16 residues. CDR3 sequence (DNA): TGTGCCACCAGCAGAGTAACAGGGGTAAGGGGCACTGAAGCCTTCTTT. Its protein product is CATSRVTGVRGTEAFF.

This clonotype was counted between two and nine times. This chain links TRBV7-9 with TRBJ2-3; D possibly corresponds to TRBD2 (5 bases). Germline assignment: CDR1 SEHNR and CDR2 FQNEAQ (reference sequence). The V end lost 8 bases, the J end lost 8 bases, and 11 bases lay between the germline ends. CDR3 length equals 11 residues. For the CDR3, the DNA is TGTGCCAGCCTATACGCGGGTACGCAGTATTTT. Protein sequence: CASLYAGTQYF.

J is TRBJ1-5 and V is TRBV10-3; D is possibly TRBD1 (6 bases). Germline assignment: CDR1 ENHRY and CDR2 SYGVKD. Trimming took 3 bases from V and 0 from J, leaving 15 bases between them. The CDR3 is 17 amino acids. The CDR3 reads CAISDKGGVDSNQPQHF. Here the CDR3 DNA reads TGTGCCATCAGTGACAAAGGGGGAGTCGATAGCAATCAGCCCCAGCATTTT.

V is TRBV6-1 and J is TRBJ2-6; the D is unclear. The CDR3 has 14 residues. Trimming took 6 bases from V and 0 from J, leaving 6 bases between them. Germline V CDR1 and CDR2: MNHNS, SASEGT. For the CDR3, the DNA is TGTGCCAGCAGGGCAGCCTCTGGGGCCAACGTCCTGACTTTC. Encoded protein: CASRAASGANVLTF.

This clonotype was recorded at least ten times. The J gene is TRBJ1-2, the V gene TRBV10-2, with 7 positions matching TRBD1. CDR1 WSHSY and CDR2 SAAADI come from the germline V gene. Trimming took 7 bases from V and 7 from J; bases not matched to a gene: 9. CDR3 length: 13 residues. DNA for the CDR3: TGCGCCAGCAACTCGACAGGGTTTGCTGGCTACACCTTC. Its translation is CASNSTGFAGYTF.

The V and J genes are TRBV29-1 and TRBJ1-1, with D maybe TRBD1 (6 bases). V lost 4 bases to trimming and J lost 4 bases, with 19 bases between them. CDR3 length: 15 residues. From germline, CDR1 is SQVTM and CDR2 ANQGSEA. CDR3: CSVGPGARGRTEAFF. DNA for the CDR3: TGCAGCGTTGGCCCGGGGGCGCGAGGGCGCACTGAAGCTTTCTTT. Variable domain in full (rest from reference TRBV29-1 and TRBJ1-1): SAVISQKPSRDICQRGTSLTIQCQVDSQVTMMFWYRQQPGQSLTLIATANQGSEATYESGFVIDKFPISRPNLTFSTLTVSNMSPEDSSIYLCSVGPGARGRTEAFFGQGTRLTVV.

This clonotype was recorded at least ten times. The rearrangement links TRBV10-3 to TRBJ1-5, with D possibly TRBD1 on 6 matching bases. Germline V gives CDR1 ENHRY, CDR2 SYGVKD. Trimming removed 6 bases at V and 0 bases at J, with 24 bases between. CDR3 size: 19 residues. The CDR3 nucleotides are TGTGCCATCAGCGACGGACAGCGTACAAGAAGGTATAGCAATCAGCCCCAGCATTTT. Translating it yields CAISDGQRTRRYSNQPQHF.

This clonotype has more than one count but fewer than ten. V is TRBV20-1 and J is TRBJ2-2; TRBD2 matches 11 bases. The J segment lost 4 bases and the V segment lost 3 bases, leaving 1 base of the junction unmatched. The CDR3 runs to 14 residues. The germline CDR1 and CDR2 sequences are DFQATT and SNEGSKA (reference sequence). The CDR3 region has the DNA TGCAGTGCTAGTAGCGGGAGGGCCACCGGGGAGCTGTTTTTT. This sequence encodes CSASSGRATGELFF.

This clonotype was recorded at least ten times. The CDR3 reads CASNLVQGGGYEQYF. CDR3 coding DNA: TGCGCCAGCAACCTAGTACAGGGTGGAGGATACGAGCAGTACTTC. This chain uses TRBV5-1 with TRBJ2-7; tentatively, D is TRBD1 (6 bases). Trimming removed 6 bases from V and 4 bases from J, with 20 bases in between. The CDR3 runs 15 residues. Germline assignment: CDR1 SGHRS and CDR2 YFSETQ.

This clonotype was seen ten or more times. The chain joins TRBV3-1 to TRBJ1-2; TRBD1 aligns across 8 bases. There are 13 residues in the CDR3. The germline V gene has CDR1 LGHDT and CDR2 YNNKEL (reference sequence). Unmatched junction bases numbered 4, after V lost 6 bases and J lost 4 bases. CDR3 in DNA: TGTGCCAGCAGGAGAGGACAGGGCTATGGCTACACCTTC. Translation: CASRRGQGYGYTF.

This clonotype has at least ten counts. The rearrangement joins TRBV2 to TRBJ1-6, with D unclear. V dropped 7 bases and J dropped 6 bases, with 10 bases sitting between them. In germline, CDR1 is SNHLY, CDR2 FYNNEI. The CDR3 is 13 amino acids. This CDR3 is CASKLDRNSPLHF. The DNA for the CDR3 is TGTGCCAGCAAACTGGACCGTAATTCACCCCTCCACTTT.

This clonotype came up a few times. This chain connects TRBV11-3 to TRBJ1-2; D possibly corresponds to TRBD1 (6 bases). Germline CDR1 and CDR2: SGHNT and YENEEA. CDR3 length: 14 amino acids. V shed 1 base and J shed 5 bases, with 11 bases lying between them. The CDR3 region has the DNA TGTGCCAGCAGCTTAGCGTCAGGGACATATGGCTACACCTTC. Amino acids: CASSLASGTYGYTF. Full variable domain (rest looked up from reference TRBV11-3 and TRBJ1-2): EAGVVQSPRYKIIEKKQPVAFWCNPISGHNTLYWYLQNLGQGPELLIRYENEEAVDDSQLPKDRFSAERLKGVDSTLKIQPAELGDSAVYLCASSLASGTYGYTFGSGTRLTVV.

This clonotype was counted ten times or more. The rearrangement joins TRBV20-1 to TRBJ1-2; 7 bases agree with TRBD1. The J segment lost 4 bases and the V segment lost 6 bases, leaving 8 bases of the junction unmatched. Per the germline V gene, CDR1 is DFQATT and CDR2 is SNEGSKA (reference sequence). The CDR3 sequence is 13 residues long. CDR3 amino acids: CSALNRDSYGYTF. In nucleotides, the CDR3 is TGCAGTGCGCTTAACCGGGACAGCTATGGCTACACCTTC.